One sample yielded the 30 T cell receptor beta chains listed below, sequenced in a study of identical twins. TCRdb ran MiXCR on the 5' RACE reads and lists one entry per CDR3 protein. The table includes some 710,000 distinct CDR3 sequences, 6% to 6.5% detected once. Sequencing input: naive T cells sorted from blood. The receptors derive from a man between 18 and 35 years old in good health.

This clonotype occurred many times. Relative to the germline gene, one junction end is altered; a read error may explain this. The V call is TRBV10-3, the J call TRBJ1-2, with D tentatively TRBD1 (6 bases). The V gene's germline CDR1 is ENHRY and CDR2 SYGVKD. There are 13 residues in the CDR3. The CDR3 DNA reads TGTGCCACCCACCCGACAGGAGAGCCTTATTTAAACTTC. Protein: CATHPTGEPYLNF.

This clonotype occurred a few times. The V call is TRBV5-1, the J call TRBJ2-1; 8 bases align to TRBD1. Germline trimming cut 4 bases from V and 6 bases from J; bases unmatched to any gene: 12. This CDR3 is 16 amino acids long. Germline V gene data show CDR1 as SGHRS and CDR2 as YFSETQ. CDR3 bases: TGCGCCAGCAGCACCGCTGGGGACAGGTTGGTCAATGAGCAGTTCTTC. Its protein is CASSTAGDRLVNEQFF.

This clonotype was observed a handful of times. This rearrangement joins TRBV20-1 to TRBJ2-5; tentative D call: TRBD2 (6 bases). This CDR3 has 15 residues. The V and J ends lost 0 bases and 5 bases respectively, with 16 bases between them. From germline, CDR1 is DFQATT and CDR2 SNEGSKA (reference sequence). The chain's CDR3 is CSARDQASVHETQYF. DNA of the CDR3: TGCAGTGCTAGAGATCAGGCTAGCGTCCATGAGACCCAGTACTTC.

This clonotype was detected ten times or more. The J gene is TRBJ2-7, the V gene TRBV5-1, with D perhaps matching TRBD2 (6 bases). V was clipped by 0 bases and J by 6 bases, with 10 bases between them. This CDR3 is built from 13 residues. CDR1 SGHRS and CDR2 YFSETQ come from the germline V gene. CDR3 in DNA: TGCGCCAGCAGCTTGGCGTGGGGAGGCGAGCAGTACGTC. This encodes CASSLAWGGEQYV.

In this sample, this clonotype turned up many times. This chain uses TRBV21-1 with TRBJ2-5; TRBD2 was called by the table and not checked on the DNA. TRBV21-1 is an annotated pseudogene. This CDR3 region has 17 residues. The CDR3 sequence: CASSSESSGHLQETQYF. The DNA for the CDR3 is TGTGCCAGCAGCTCCGAGTCTAGCGGACACCTCCAAGAGACCCAGTACTTC.

The sample holds a few counts of this clonotype. The chain carries TRBV30 and TRBJ2-1; 12 bases match TRBD2. Germline V gene sequence: CDR1 GTSNPN, CDR2 SVGIG (reference sequence). This CDR3 comprises 16 residues. V shed 2 bases, J shed 4 bases, and the junction held 6 bases outside the gene matches. The CDR3 reads CAWSPGLAGLYNEQFF. CDR3 bases: TGTGCCTGGAGTCCGGGACTAGCGGGTTTGTACAATGAGCAGTTCTTC. Looking up the rest from reference TRBV30 and TRBJ2-1 gives the full variable domain: SQTIHQWPATLVQPVGSPLSLECTVEGTSNPNLYWYRQAAGRGLQLLFYSVGIGQISSEVPQNLSASRPQDRQFILSSKKLLLSDSGFYLCAWSPGLAGLYNEQFFGPGTRLTVL.

As for this clonotype: A much larger clonotype is one base distant, so this may be a read error. No conserved phenylalanine or tryptophan is present at the end of the CDR3, so a read error is the likely explanation. The V and J genes are TRBV12-5 and TRBJ2-3, with unresolved D. Between the trimmed V and J ends, which lost 0 bases and 6 bases, there was a span of 4 bases. Germline CDR1 and CDR2: LGHNT and FRNRAP. This CDR3 comprises 12 residues. CDR3 region: CASGLVQDTQYC. The CDR3 DNA is TGTGCTAGTGGTTTGGTACAGGATACGCAGTATTGT.

In its sample, this clonotype was seen many times. The chain combines TRBV29-1 with TRBJ2-1; D might be TRBD2 (6 bases). The CDR3 loop spans 12 amino acids. V was cut by 6 bases and J by 7 bases, with 13 bases left in between. Germline CDR1 and CDR2: SQVTM and ANQGSEA. CDR3 DNA sequence: TGCAGCGTCCCCGGCGGGAAGAATGAGCAGTTCTTC. Its protein product is CSVPGGKNEQFF.

To note about this clonotype: A much larger clone differs by one base, so this may be a read error. This chain links TRBV4-2 with TRBJ2-1, with no clear D. The CDR3 runs 15 residues. The germline V gene has CDR1 LGHNA and CDR2 YNFKEQ. V was pared by 1 base and J by 5 bases, with 12 bases between. CDR3 loop: CASSQVIGIHNEQFF. CDR3 coding DNA: TGTGCCAGCAGCCAAGTTATCGGAATTCACAATGAGCAGTTCTTC.

In its sample, this clonotype was seen a few times. The chain links TRBV19 to TRBJ2-7; 8 bases agree with TRBD2. Trimming at V came to 4 bases and at J to 5 bases, leaving 4 bases not matched to a gene. The CDR3 sequence is 13 residues long. Germline-derived CDR1 and CDR2 are LNHDA and SQIVND (reference sequence). In DNA form, the CDR3 reads TGTGCCAGTAGTAGTAGCGGGACCCACGAGCAGTACTTC. Protein product: CASSSSGTHEQYF.

This clonotype appeared many times. This chain joins TRBV10-3 and TRBJ2-3, with 9 bases matching TRBD2. CDR1 ENHRY and CDR2 SYGVKD come from the germline V gene. The CDR3 loop spans 13 amino acids. The trim removed 8 bases at V and 6 bases at J, leaving 6 bases unmatched. CDR3 protein: CAIQLAGADTQYF. CDR3 in DNA: TGTGCCATCCAACTAGCGGGTGCGGATACGCAGTATTTT.

This clonotype has only a few counts. The chain joins TRBV5-1 to TRBJ1-4, with D unclear. The CDR3 consists of 14 residues. The V end lost 0 bases, the J end lost 8 bases, and 11 bases lay between the germline ends. Germline lookup yields CDR1 SGHRS and CDR2 YFSETQ. For the CDR3, the DNA is TGCGCCAGCAGCTTGGTTTCGGGGATGGAAAAACTGTTTTTT. Its translation: CASSLVSGMEKLFF.

This clonotype has a count of ten or more. The V gene is TRBV7-2, the J gene TRBJ2-7, with 11 positions matching TRBD1. Germline CDR1 and CDR2: SGHTA and FQGNSA. V lost 3 bases and J lost 4; bases outside the gene matches: 5. The CDR3 is 15 amino acids. The CDR3 sequence is CASSFPGQGVYEQYF. The CDR3 DNA is TGTGCCAGCAGCTTCCCGGGACAGGGGGTTTACGAGCAGTACTTC.

This clonotype was counted many times. V is TRBV9 and J is TRBJ1-1, with 7 nucleotides matching TRBD1. CDR3 length equals 16 residues. V gave up 2 bases and J gave up 1 base; unmatched junction bases: 8. CDR1 SGDLS and CDR2 YYNGEE come from the germline V gene. Here the CDR3 reads CASSVTQGQPNTEAFF. The CDR3 DNA follows: TGTGCCAGCAGCGTCACCCAGGGACAGCCGAACACTGAAGCTTTCTTT.

Ten or more counts support this clonotype. For the CDR3, the DNA is TGTGCCAGCAGTTCCCCAGCGGGGGGAGCTAGGGACAATGAGCAGTTCTTC. This gives the protein CASSSPAGGARDNEQFF. The V gene is TRBV28, the J gene TRBJ2-1; 9 nucleotides line up with TRBD2. Trimming removed 4 bases from V and 5 bases from J; junction bases left unmatched: 12. The CDR3 extends over 17 amino acids. Germline-derived CDR1 and CDR2 are MDHEN and SYDVKM.

This clonotype was observed at least ten times. The genes are TRBV29-1 and TRBJ1-3, with D unresolved. This CDR3 comprises 12 residues. Looked up from germline, CDR1 is SQVTM and CDR2 is ANQGSEA. Trimming removed 3 bases at V and 3 bases at J, with 6 bases between. The CDR3 region is CSVEWGGNTIYF. CDR3 DNA: TGCAGCGTTGAGTGGGGTGGAAACACCATATATTTT.

This clonotype was observed at least ten times. The gene calls are TRBV7-8 and TRBJ1-1, with D uncertain. The V end lost 0 bases, the J end lost 5 bases, and 13 bases lay between the germline ends. This CDR3 spans 15 amino acids. The germline V gene encodes CDR1 SGHVS and CDR2 FQNEAQ. CDR3 coding DNA: TGTGCCAGCAGCTTAGCCCAGAGGGTCTGGACTGAAGCTTTCTTT. Translated, it gives CASSLAQRVWTEAFF.

The chain recombines TRBV19 with TRBJ2-1; D is unclear. The ends were cut back, 6 bases at V and 0 bases at J, with 12 bases in the middle. Germline CDR1 LNHDA, CDR2 SQIVND (reference sequence). The CDR3 covers 15 residues. CDR3 loop: CASRPDLSSYNEQFF. CDR3 nucleotide sequence: TGTGCCAGTAGGCCAGACTTGAGCTCCTACAATGAGCAGTTCTTC.

This clonotype was picked up many times. The genes are TRBV12-3 or TRBV12-4 and TRBJ2-7, with 8 bases identical to TRBD1. V shed 2 bases and J 5 bases; nucleotides not matched to a gene: 11. CDR3 length: 16 residues. The CDR3 DNA reads TGTGCCAGCAGTTTACGTCATCAGGGGGCTAAGGACGAGCAGTACGTC. It codes for CASSLRHQGAKDEQYV.

Of note for this clonotype: This may arise from a read error, as a much more abundant clone is one base away. The chain recombines TRBV7-8 with TRBJ2-3; TRBD1 matches 10 bases. V lost 3 bases to trimming and J lost 10 bases; unmatched junction nucleotides: 19. CDR1 and CDR2 (germline): SGHVS, FQNEAQ. The CDR3 length is 18 residues. CDR3 DNA sequence: TGTGCCAGCAGCTTCCTACGTCGTCCGGGACAGGGGTCGGATGCGCAGTATTTT. Amino acid sequence: CASSFLRRPGQGSDAQYF.

A few counts support this clonotype. V usage is TRBV10-3 and J usage is TRBJ2-5; 10 bases line up with TRBD2. Germline V CDR1 and CDR2: ENHRY, SYGVKD. V was clipped by 7 bases and J by 1 base; unmatched bases: 3. The length of the CDR3 is 14 residues. The CDR3 bases are TGTGCCATCAATAGCGGGGGGTTCCAAGAGACCCAGTACTTC. Amino acids: CAINSGGFQETQYF.

In this sample, this clonotype turned up many times. The chain carries TRBV7-2 and TRBJ2-7; no reliable D call. Between the trimmed V and J ends, which lost 5 bases and 2 bases, there was a span of 13 bases. The CDR3 has 14 residues. CDR1 is SGHTA and CDR2 is FQGNSA in the germline V gene. The CDR3 nucleotides are TGTGCCAGCAGCCCCTTAAGCAGCACCTACGAGCAGTACTTC. Protein: CASSPLSSTYEQYF.

This chain links TRBV6-1 with TRBJ1-5, with a possible D match to TRBD1 (5 bases). CDR1 and CDR2 (germline): MNHNS, SASEGT. Trimming cost V 3 bases and J 5 bases, with 20 bases left between them. The CDR3 is made up of 17 amino acids. CDR3 nucleotide sequence: TGTGCCAGCAGTGATCCGGTGGGGCGAAGAGAGGATCAGCCCCAGCATTTT. This translates into CASSDPVGRREDQPQHF.

The V and J genes are TRBV5-5 and TRBJ2-1; D may correspond to TRBD1 or TRBD2 (6 bases each). The CDR3 totals 15 residues. CDR1 SGHKS and CDR2 YYEKEE come from the germline V gene (reference sequence). V gave up 2 bases and J gave up 7 bases, with 16 bases separating them. The CDR3 sequence is CASSFMGAGGNEQFF. The CDR3 DNA reads TGTGCCAGCAGCTTTATGGGGGCCGGAGGGAATGAGCAGTTCTTC.

The V and J genes are TRBV25-1 and TRBJ2-1; 10 nucleotides align to TRBD2. CDR1 and CDR2 from the germline V gene are MGHDK and SYGVNS. The CDR3 runs to 15 residues. The V segment lost 8 bases and the J segment 8 bases; nucleotides outside the gene matches: 12. The CDR3 loop reads CASLLTSGTSDEQFF. The DNA of the CDR3 is TGTGCCAGCCTACTCACTAGCGGGACATCGGATGAGCAGTTCTTC.

This clonotype has a count of ten or more. The chain carries TRBV30 and TRBJ1-1; D is ambiguous. This CDR3 region has 13 residues. The V gene's germline CDR1 is GTSNPN and CDR2 SVGIG (reference sequence). V was clipped by 0 bases and J by 1 base, with 6 bases between them. Here the CDR3 reads CAWSVVRNTEAFF. The CDR3 nucleotides read TGTGCCTGGAGTGTAGTCAGGAACACTGAAGCTTTCTTT.

The chain has TRBV15 and TRBJ2-5; 8 bases line up with TRBD2. Unmatched junction bases numbered 10, after V lost 8 bases and J lost 5 bases. The CDR3 totals 14 residues. The V gene's germline CDR1 is LNHNV and CDR2 YYDKDF (reference sequence). The CDR3 loop is CATRSGSSGETQYF. Here the CDR3 DNA reads TGTGCCACCCGGAGCGGGAGTTCCGGTGAGACCCAGTACTTC.

This clonotype was observed at least ten times. V and J are TRBV12-3 or TRBV12-4 and TRBJ1-1; D is ambiguous. CDR3 length equals 11 residues. Trimming left V 6 bases short and J 5 bases short, with 7 bases between. The CDR3 is CASRSGTEAFF. CDR3 nucleotide sequence: TGTGCCAGCAGAAGTGGGACTGAAGCTTTCTTT.

There are many counts of this clonotype. The chain couples TRBV6-2 or TRBV6-3 to TRBJ2-7; tentative D call: TRBD2 (6 bases). Germline CDR1 reads MNHEY; CDR2 reads SVGEGT. Trimming took off 2 bases at V and 3 bases at J, with 8 bases between the two ends. The length of the CDR3 is 13 residues. The CDR3 DNA follows: TGTGCCAGCAGTTACGGGGGGTACTACGAGCAGTACGTC. Protein product: CASSYGGYYEQYV.

The rearrangement uses TRBV5-1 and TRBJ1-4, with 8 nucleotides matching TRBD1. The CDR3 extends over 14 amino acids. The germline gives CDR1 SGHRS, CDR2 YFSETQ. The V and J ends lost 5 bases and 10 bases, in that order; junction bases with no gene match: 10. The CDR3 reads CASRQTGDVRKLFF. CDR3 in DNA: TGCGCCAGCAGACAGACAGGGGATGTCAGAAAACTGTTTTTT. The complete variable domain, with remaining parts taken from reference TRBV5-1 and TRBJ1-4, reads KAGVTQTPRYLIKTRGQQVTLSCSPISGHRSVSWYQQTPGQGLQFLFEYFSETQRNKGNFPGRFSGRQFSNSRSEMNVSTLELGDSALYLCASRQTGDVRKLFFGSGTQLSVL.